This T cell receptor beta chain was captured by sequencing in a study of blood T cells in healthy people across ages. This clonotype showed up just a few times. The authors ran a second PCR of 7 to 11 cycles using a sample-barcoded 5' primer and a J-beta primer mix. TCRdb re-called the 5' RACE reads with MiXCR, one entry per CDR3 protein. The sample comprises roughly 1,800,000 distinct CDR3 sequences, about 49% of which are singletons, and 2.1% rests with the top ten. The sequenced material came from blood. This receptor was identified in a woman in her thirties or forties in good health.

Here the CDR3 DNA reads TGTGCCAGCAGCTTCACTAGCGGGGGGGACCTTCAAGAGACCCAGTACTTC. This translates into CASSFTSGGDLQETQYF. The rearrangement links TRBV7-2 to TRBJ2-5; the match to TRBD2 covers 13 bases. Germline V CDR1 and CDR2: SGHTA, FQGNSA. This CDR3 has 17 amino acids. V was pared by 3 bases and J by 2 bases, with 6 bases of the junction left unmatched.